This T cell receptor beta chain was found in a study of T-cell reconstitution after alpha-beta-depleted transplantation in children (dated by TCRdb to 2016 to 2017). About the investigation overall: T-cell immune reconstitution after TCRalphabeta/CD19-depleted allogeneic hematopoietic cell transplantation in children was quantitatively tracked in the study by means of TCR repertoire profiling.

Overall study results and their limits: In some patients, high TCRbeta diversity at day 60 was attributed to recipient T cells and intrathymic progenitors that had survived conditioning. Over the following months the frequencies of hyperexpanded clones went down, and after one year T-cell counts and TCRbeta diversity were mostly credited to newly produced T cells. About two months after transplant, the apparently early recovery of alphabetaT-cell counts reportedly depended on just several hundred clones that had expanded rapidly and came from non-depleted graft cells.

Interpreted using the paper, the treatment or condition label stands for: allogeneic hematopoietic cell transplantation with graft depleted of TCRalphabeta T cells and CD19 B cells. Transplant recipients were children who received TCRalphabeta/CD19-depleted allogeneic hematopoietic cell grafts. CDR1 MDHEN and CDR2 SYDVKM were looked up in the germline V gene. Deletion took 5 bases off V and 2 bases off J, with a span of 13 bases between the germline ends. Including cysteine and phenylalanine, the CDR3 has 15 amino acids. Here the CDR3 DNA is all that survives: 45 bases in frame from base 1. The library relied on PCR. Instrument on record: Illumina HiSeq 2500. TCR libraries were prepared with molecular barcoding, using unique molecular identifiers to normalize TCRbeta repertoire quantification. In-frame beta chains were kept once TCRdb had trimmed the public reads at Q25 with fastp and called clones with MiXCR. All rows with the same CDR3 protein become a single entry with the most common DNA and genes. This sample comprises more than 400,000 distinct CDR3 sequences, roughly 11% of them detected only once. The ten top clones hold 12% to 15% of the sample.

This clonotype was counted only a few times. This receptor's antigen is unknown. Base qualities are not at hand, and no much larger clone is one base apart. The chain was built from TRBV28 and TRBJ2-1; the D gene cannot be resolved reliably. The sequenced sample was PBMCs, mostly from graft donor cells, obtained 180 days after TCRalphabeta/CD19-depleted stem cell transplant. This TCR was sampled from a female patient aged 2 to 10 who had a stem cell transplant for aplastic anemia, so the T cells may come from the graft donor. The nucleotides are TGTGCCAGCAGTACTACAAGGATGGCCTACAATGAGCAGTTCTTC. Protein translation: CASSTTRMAYNEQFF.